This T cell receptor (beta chain) is drawn from a study of identical twins (dated by TCRdb to about 2016). Describing the broader study: To test whether fetal clonotypes persist, the study used deep sequencing on TCR alpha and beta repertoires from monozygotic twins, unrelated adults of various ages, and cord blood. To rule out contamination, the twin experiments were replicated at different times with different library preparation protocols.

The library came from 5' RACE. The instrument was an Illumina HiSeq 2000. Template switching introduced a universal primer binding site; the final cDNA contained a unique molecular identifier, enabling accurate counting of TCR cDNA molecules. Specific primers in the conserved constant-segment region were used to synthesize first-strand cDNA for TCR alpha and beta chains. To control for contamination, every cDNA library was double barcoded, receiving both a SMART-Mk sample barcode and Illumina barcodes. TruSeq adapter sequences, together with Illumina sample barcodes, were added in two successive PCR steps. TCR alpha and beta cDNA libraries were sequenced on the Illumina HiSeq platform with custom primers. The study's processing was this. Unique molecular identifiers were extracted from raw reads with MiGEC, and CDR3 positions were determined with MiXCR. For each individual, recombination models were inferred using an EM algorithm with the repgenHMM and IGoR tools. The tcR package in R was used for shared clonotype analysis, with sharing normalized by the product of cloneset sizes. Out-of-frame nonproductive sequences were analyzed to study raw recombination free of thymic and clonal selection effects. The public reads were run again by TCRdb, first through fastp at Q25 and then through MiXCR, and only productive beta chains were kept. Rows with a matching CDR3 protein are joined into one entry that keeps the most common DNA and genes. The V and J calls shown here were made by TCRdb, not taken from the authors' results. Present in this sample are approximately 500,000 distinct CDR3 sequences, roughly 15% of which were seen just once. Jointly, the top ten make up less than 0.5% of the sample.

What the work shows at the level of the full study, not this receptor alone: Excess twin sharing in beta out-of-frame sequences was weaker because fewer shared sequences lowered the signal-to-noise ratio. Out-of-frame TCR alpha sharing in monozygotic twins was systematically underestimated by recombination models, whereas sharing between unrelated individuals was in agreement with the recombination models. Because the same donors could not be followed over many years, the conclusions depended on cross-sectional statistical analysis. Fewer insertions were carried by abundant cord blood beta clonotypes, a similar but weaker trend appeared in young adult naive repertoires, and no such trend appeared in memory repertoires. Compared with coincidental sharing between unrelated individuals, an excess of low generation-probability sequences was observed among out-of-frame TCR alpha sequences shared between twins. Zero-insertion analyses could be partly confounded by invariant T cells such as MAIT and iNKT, although diverse VJ usage argued against such confounding for most clonotypes.

Of note for this clonotype: This receptor's antigen is unknown. Per-nucleotide qualities are absent, and no much larger clonotype sits a single base away.

Every donor in the study was a healthy Caucasian. Three pairs of female monozygotic twins, all aged roughly 18 to 29 years, were included in the twin cohort. Positive isolation kits from Invitrogen were used to isolate the CD4+ and CD8+ T cell populations. These same data were also listed under a study on yellow fever vaccine responses in identical twins. The second study reports: According to the authors, the vaccine-induced T cell response in identical twins seemed to be partly convergent and partly specific to each individual. The study precisely tracked vaccine-responding T cell clones in identical twins.

Sequencing input: CD4+ T cells sorted from blood. This receptor was taken from a woman aged 18-35 years in good health.

The CDR3: CASSQSRRGGVNTGELFF. The DNA sequence is TGTGCCAGCAGCCAATCCAGGAGAGGGGGCGTGAACACCGGGGAGCTGTTTTTT. The chain is encoded by TRBV3-1 joined to TRBJ2-2, with 7 bases in between that match TRBD1. CDR1 and CDR2, looked up from the germline V gene (reference sequence), are LGHDT and YNNKEL. Compared with germline, V lacks 2 bases and J lacks 1 base; bases without a gene match: 10. The CDR3, from cysteine to phenylalanine, totals 18 residues. Only the CDR3 part of the read is kept: 54 bases, read in frame from the first base. Where the CDR3 stops, the reference TRBV3-1 and TRBJ2-2 genes take over; the full variable domain is DTAVSQTPKYLVTQMGNDKSIKCEQNLGHDTMYWYKQDSKKFLKIMFSYNNKELIINETVPNRFSPKSPDKAHLNLHINSLELGDSAVYFCASSQSRRGGVNTGELFFGEGSRLTVL.